These 18 T cell receptor beta chains originate from one sample sequenced in a study of T cells expressing NK-cell markers. TCRdb re-called the 5' RACE reads; one entry per CDR3 protein, DNA not given. The repertoire table contains about 260,000 distinct CDR3 sequences. The sample taken for sequencing was blood T cells: a sorted CD56 or NKG2C T cell subset, CD4+ or CD8+ T cells, or bulk PBMC T cells (not recorded which). The receptors here all came from a man aged 18 to 35 in good health.

The chain carries TRBV15 and TRBJ2-1; with no DNA, the TCRdb D assignment of TRBD1 cannot be verified. Per germline, CDR1 LNHNV and CDR2 YYDKDF (reference sequence). CDR3 length equals 15 residues. The CDR3 region is CATSSPGGNRNEQFF.

The chain is built from TRBV7-2 and TRBJ2-3; lacking DNA, the TRBD2 call made by TCRdb goes unchecked. CDR3 length: 14 amino acids. Looked up from germline, CDR1 is SGHTA and CDR2 is FQGNSA. The CDR3: CASSLYREKDTQYF.

V usage is TRBV28 and J usage is TRBJ1-5; absent DNA, TCRdb's TRBD1 call cannot be checked. Germline V gene data show CDR1 as MDHEN and CDR2 as SYDVKM. This CDR3 has 16 amino acids. The CDR3 loop reads CASSGRQGLNLQPQHF.

CDR3 region: CSAGGQTPNTEAFF. The chain employs TRBV20-1 and TRBJ1-1; absent DNA, TCRdb's TRBD1 call cannot be checked. The length of the CDR3 is 14 residues. In germline, CDR1 is DFQATT, CDR2 SNEGSKA (reference sequence).

V usage is TRBV25-1 and J usage is TRBJ1-2; TCRdb selects TRBD1, and the lack of DNA leaves this call unchecked. Germline CDR1 reads MGHDK; CDR2 reads SYGVNS. CDR3 length: 16 residues. The chain's CDR3 is CASSKMTAGVGYGYTF.

The chain has TRBV12-3 or TRBV12-4 and TRBJ1-3; TCRdb proposes TRBD1, but this gene call is untestable without DNA. The CDR3 consists of 15 residues. This CDR3 reads CASSDPGGNGNTIYF.

The chain uses TRBV7-7 and TRBJ2-1; TCRdb reports TRBD2, a call that lacks DNA to check it against. Looked up from germline, CDR1 is SSHAT and CDR2 is FNYEAQ (reference sequence). The CDR3 contains 13 residues. The chain's CDR3 is CASSSGTLNEQFF.

CDR3 in amino acids: CSASSLVVGETQYF. The genes are TRBV20-1 and TRBJ2-5. This CDR3 is 14 amino acids long. From germline, CDR1 is DFQATT and CDR2 SNEGSKA (reference sequence).

The chain employs TRBV18 and TRBJ2-3; lacking DNA, the TRBD2 call made by TCRdb goes unchecked. This CDR3 contains 13 residues. Germline V gives CDR1 KGHSH, CDR2 LQKENI. CDR3 sequence: CASSPPGLHTQYF.

V gene TRBV28 combines with J gene TRBJ2-5; TCRdb picks TRBD2, but there is no DNA to check that call. CDR1 MDHEN and CDR2 SYDVKM come from the germline V gene. This CDR3 is 14 amino acids long. Here the CDR3 reads CASSLWGGSETQYF.

V and J are TRBV7-3 and TRBJ2-3; without DNA, the TCRdb call of TRBD1 cannot be checked. The CDR3 loop spans 16 amino acids. Germline CDR1 is SGHTA and CDR2 is FQGTGA. This CDR3 is CASSLIAPSNTDTQYF.

This chain links TRBV12-3 or TRBV12-4 with TRBJ2-1. CDR3 length: 14 residues. CDR3 loop: CASSFIVSSIEQFF.

The rearrangement joins TRBV6-1 to TRBJ1-5. The CDR3 runs to 16 residues. The germline V gene has CDR1 MNHNS and CDR2 SASEGT. CDR3 sequence reads: CASSPQGGGSNQPQHF.

This sequence joins TRBV12-3 or TRBV12-4 and TRBJ1-3; the D call of TRBD1 rests on TCRdb alone, since no DNA is present to check it. This CDR3 is built from 11 residues. The CDR3 loop is CASSKGDTIYF.

The genes are TRBV12-3 or TRBV12-4 and TRBJ2-1; TCRdb designates TRBD2, a call that cannot be tested without DNA. The CDR3 runs 15 residues. CDR3 loop: CASSLGLAGVGKQFF.

The chain combines TRBV7-3 with TRBJ2-1; as DNA is missing, the TRBD2 call by TCRdb cannot be tested. CDR1 is SGHTA and CDR2 is FQGTGA in the germline V gene. The CDR3 loop spans 21 amino acids. Here the CDR3 reads CASSLKRLKVGNRQVYNEQFF.

The chain couples TRBV7-2 to TRBJ2-3. CDR1 and CDR2 from the germline V gene are SGHTA and FQGNSA. The CDR3 covers 14 residues. The CDR3: CASSLWTDTDTQYF.

V is TRBV20-1 and J is TRBJ2-3; lacking DNA, the TRBD2 call made by TCRdb goes unchecked. Germline V gives CDR1 DFQATT, CDR2 SNEGSKA (reference sequence). The CDR3 is 16 residues long. CDR3 protein: CSARAPLSGSTDTQYF.